A selection of T cell receptor beta chains follows, all from one sample in a study of blood T cell repertoires in COVID-19. The method was immunoSEQ multiplex PCR; TCRdb's version includes in-frame clones alone and lacks a portion of them. Altogether roughly 220,000 clones are present, 80% to 90% being singletons, with the ten largest covering 15% to 20%. The sample comprised peripheral blood. Source of these receptors: a young man with active or convalescent COVID-19. The CDR3 runs from the conserved cysteine through the conserved F or W. A D gene is named only where the DNA matches it firmly. Rows may omit the clone size; those that give it use once, few, many or a size class.

v_call,j_call,clone_size,d_call,cdr3_aa,cdr3_nt
TRBV27,TRBJ1-2,once,-,CASSPRGGYYGYTF,TGTGCCAGCAGTCCCCGTGGAGGGTATTATGGCTACACCTTC
TRBV6-5,TRBJ1-5,-,-,CASSPRMGHQPQHF,TGTGCCAGCAGTCCCAGGATGGGGCATCAGCCCCAGCATTTT
TRBV24-1,TRBJ1-4,-,-,CATSATAKNEKLFF,TGTGCCACCAGTGCAACAGCTAAGAATGAAAAACTGTTTTTT
TRBV29-1,TRBJ1-1,-,-,CSVREKGEAFF,TGCAGCGTTCGGGAAAAAGGTGAAGCTTTCTTT
TRBV29-1,TRBJ1-2,-,-,CSVRATGKLYGYTF,TGCAGCGTTAGAGCAACAGGGAAACTCTATGGCTACACCTTC
TRBV5-4,TRBJ2-7,-,-,CASSRGTAYEQYF,TGTGCCAGCAGCCGCGGGACAGCCTACGAGCAGTACTTC
TRBV24-1,TRBJ2-2,-,TRBD1,CATGVGGTGKNTGELFF,TGTGCCACCGGGGTTGGAGGGACAGGAAAGAACACCGGGGAGCTGTTTTTT
TRBV7-9,TRBJ2-7,-,TRBD2,CASSFGLAGVEQYF,TGTGCCAGCAGCTTTGGACTAGCGGGAGTCGAGCAGTACTTC
TRBV7-6,TRBJ2-7,-,-,CAPGRGEGWYEQYF,TGTGCCCCTGGGCGGGGCGAGGGATGGTACGAGCAGTACTTC
TRBV28,TRBJ2-5,-,-,CASSFSPREVETQYF,TGTGCCAGCAGTTTTTCTCCGAGGGAGGTGGAGACCCAGTACTTC
TRBV11-1,TRBJ2-7,-,TRBD2,CASSPRTSGPAYEQYF,TGTGCCAGCAGCCCCAGGACTAGCGGGCCTGCCTACGAGCAGTACTTC
TRBV4-2,TRBJ1-2,-,TRBD1,CASSQEITGGQFRYTF,TGTGCCAGCAGCCAAGAGATTACAGGGGGTCAATTTCGCTACACCTTC
TRBV5-1,TRBJ2-3,-,TRBD2,CASSLTPLAANTDTQYF,TGCGCCAGCAGCTTGACCCCGCTAGCGGCGAACACAGATACGCAGTATTTT
TRBV7-2,TRBJ2-3,-,TRBD2,CASSQTSGGGTQYF,TGTGCCAGCAGCCAGACTAGCGGGGGAGGTACGCAGTATTTT
TRBV19,TRBJ1-5,-,TRBD1,CASSSPGQGGGQPQHF,TGTGCCAGTAGTAGCCCTGGACAGGGGGGAGGTCAGCCCCAGCATTTT
TRBV4-1,TRBJ1-6,-,-,CASSQWQGGSPLHF,TGCGCCAGCAGCCAATGGCAGGGAGGCTCACCCCTCCACTTT
TRBV29-1,TRBJ2-1,-,-,CSVISWPEQFF,TGCAGCGTTATAAGTTGGCCTGAGCAGTTCTTC
TRBV4-3,TRBJ2-3,-,TRBD2,CASSQRPGGLGDTQYF,TGCGCCAGCAGCCAACGGCCGGGGGGGCTGGGGGATACGCAGTATTTT